The 20 T cell receptor beta chains below were found in one sample sequenced in a study of T cell responses to AZD1222 COVID-19 vaccine. Repertoires were generated with immunoSEQ multiplex PCR, while TCRdb's copy carries only in-frame clones and drops some. The data hold 100,000 or so clones, with 88% observed a single time. Sample: peripheral blood, taken on day 0 of AZD1222 vaccination. The receptor source for this set is an adult in good health.

The chain employs TRBV19 and TRBJ1-6, with D maybe TRBD1 (5 bases). Germline V gives CDR1 LNHDA, CDR2 SQIVND (reference sequence). The CDR3 consists of 13 residues. V lost 5 bases to trimming and J lost 9 bases, with 11 bases between them. The CDR3 is CASSPDGGSPLHF. The CDR3 nucleotides read TGTGCCAGTAGTCCCGACGGGGGTTCACCCCTCCACTTT.

CDR3 coding DNA: TGCAGTGCTAGTGGGATCGGAGAGACCCAGTACTTC. Protein sequence: CSASGIGETQYF. The chain is built from TRBV20-1 and TRBJ2-5; D gene uncertain. The CDR3 totals 12 residues. V was clipped by 3 bases and J by 4 bases, with 9 bases between them. Germline CDR1 DFQATT, CDR2 SNEGSKA (reference sequence).

The V gene is TRBV6-5, the J gene TRBJ1-2; 7 bases fit TRBD1. Germline values: CDR1 MNHEY, CDR2 SVGAGI. V shed 6 bases and J 7 bases; nucleotides not matched to a gene: 2. The length of the CDR3 is 11 residues. CDR3 coding DNA: TGTGCCAGCAGCGACAGGGTTGGCTACACCTTC. This translates into CASSDRVGYTF.

Here the CDR3 DNA reads TGTGCCAGTAGTATGGTGGAGGCCCCCCAATTGGGAGGCTACACCTTC. It specifies CASSMVEAPQLGGYTF. This chain links TRBV19 with TRBJ1-2; D gene ambiguous. The CDR3 loop spans 16 amino acids. CDR1 is LNHDA, CDR2 SQIVND, per germline (reference sequence). The V gene lost 3 bases and the J gene lost 8 bases, with 22 bases spanning the gap.

This chain joins TRBV6-1 and TRBJ1-1; possibly TRBD1 for D (5 bases). CDR3 length equals 14 residues. Germline values: CDR1 MNHNS, CDR2 SASEGT. Trimming left V 0 bases short and J 6 bases short, with 11 bases between. In nucleotides, the CDR3 is TGTGCCAGCAGTGAAGCTGGGGGGAGTGCTGAAGCTTTCTTT. Protein sequence: CASSEAGGSAEAFF.

This chain connects TRBV9 to TRBJ1-4; perhaps TRBD1 as D (5 bases). The CDR3 sequence is 15 residues long. CDR1 is SGDLS, CDR2 YYNGEE, per germline. V lost 0 bases, J lost 3 bases, and 9 bases lay in between. In DNA, the CDR3 is TGTGCCAGCAGCGTAGCTGAGGGGCCTAATGAAAAACTGTTTTTT. Protein: CASSVAEGPNEKLFF. Looking up the rest from reference TRBV9 and TRBJ1-4 gives the full variable domain: DSGVTQTPKHLITATGQRVTLRCSPRSGDLSVYWYQQSLDQGLQFLIQYYNGEERAKGNILERFSAQQFPDLHSELNLSSLELGDSALYFCASSVAEGPNEKLFFGSGTQLSVL.

The chain carries TRBV28 and TRBJ1-1; no clear D gene. V gave up 3 bases and J gave up 9 bases, with 8 bases separating them. The CDR3 covers 11 residues. Per germline, CDR1 MDHEN and CDR2 SYDVKM. CDR3 nucleotide sequence: TGTGCCAGCAGTTTTGAGAAGAAAGCTTTCTTT. As protein: CASSFEKKAFF. Drawing the rest from reference TRBV28 and TRBJ1-1, the complete variable domain is DVKVTQSSRYLVKRTGEKVFLECVQDMDHENMFWYRQDPGLGLRLIYFSYDVKMKEKGDIPEGYSVSREKKERFSLILESASTNQTSMYLCASSFEKKAFFGQGTRLTVV.

The chain uses TRBV11-2 and TRBJ2-5; 11 positions match TRBD2. Per the germline V gene, CDR1 is SGHAT and CDR2 is FQNNGV. CDR3 length: 16 amino acids. Unmatched junction bases numbered 7, after V lost 3 bases and J lost 4 bases. CDR3 in amino acids: CASSFVAGGPRETQYF. The DNA for the CDR3 is TGTGCCAGCAGCTTCGTAGCGGGAGGGCCTCGAGAGACCCAGTACTTC. The variable domain in full, completed from reference TRBV11-2 and TRBJ2-5, reads EAGVAQSPRYKIIEKRQSVAFWCNPISGHATLYWYQQILGQGPKLLIQFQNNGVVDDSQLPKDRFSAERLKGVDSTLKIQPAKLEDSAVYLCASSFVAGGPRETQYFGPGTRLLVL.

This CDR3 reads CASSLTDPTGELFF. Written as DNA, the CDR3 is TGCGCCAGCAGCTTGACGGACCCCACCGGGGAGCTGTTTTTT. The V gene is TRBV5-1, the J gene TRBJ2-2; D is unclear. The CDR3 is made up of 14 amino acids. With 1 base removed from V and 4 bases from J, the gap between germline ends came to 8 bases. The germline V gene has CDR1 SGHRS and CDR2 YFSETQ. Using reference TRBV5-1 and TRBJ2-2 for the parts outside the CDR3, the full variable domain is KAGVTQTPRYLIKTRGQQVTLSCSPISGHRSVSWYQQTPGQGLQFLFEYFSETQRNKGNFPGRFSGRQFSNSRSEMNVSTLELGDSALYLCASSLTDPTGELFFGEGSRLTVL.

The chain carries TRBV6-5 and TRBJ1-3; D uncertain. CDR1 and CDR2 (germline): MNHEY, SVGAGI. V shed 0 bases and J shed 4 bases, with 7 bases lying between them. The CDR3 is 14 amino acids. This chain's CDR3 is CASSYSRRGNTIYF. CDR3 sequence (DNA): TGTGCCAGCAGTTACTCGAGGCGGGGAAACACCATATATTTT.

V is TRBV18 and J is TRBJ1-4, with a possible D match to TRBD1 (6 bases). Germline V gene sequence: CDR1 KGHSH, CDR2 LQKENI. The CDR3 consists of 16 residues. V lost 6 bases and J 0 bases, leaving 14 bases between the germline ends. As DNA, the CDR3 is TGTGCCAGCTCCCAGGGACAAATTGCAACTAATGAAAAACTGTTTTTT. It encodes CASSQGQIATNEKLFF. Based on the CDR3 plus reference TRBV18 and TRBJ1-4, the full variable domain is NAGVMQNPRHLVRRRGQEARLRCSPMKGHSHVYWYRQLPEEGLKFMVYLQKENIIDESGMPKERFSAEFPKEGPSILRIQQVVRGDSAAYFCASSQGQIATNEKLFFGSGTQLSVL.

The chain couples TRBV28 to TRBJ2-7; D is perhaps TRBD1 (6 bases). V was cut by 7 bases and J by 5 bases, with 15 bases left in between. This CDR3 has 13 residues. In germline, CDR1 is MDHEN, CDR2 SYDVKM. CDR3 residues: CASTLGAGNEQYF. The DNA of the CDR3 is TGTGCCAGCACCTTGGGGGCTGGGAACGAGCAGTACTTC.

This chain links TRBV10-2 with TRBJ1-2; D ambiguous. Germline CDR1 reads WSHSY; CDR2 reads SAAADI. V was trimmed by 4 bases and J by 3 bases, leaving 12 bases between them. This CDR3 is built from 14 residues. CDR3 DNA: TGCGCCAGCAGTGGGGGAGGAGGGTACTATGGCTACACCTTC. Its translation is CASSGGGGYYGYTF.

The V and J genes are TRBV4-1 and TRBJ2-7; 11 bases line up with TRBD1. The CDR3 is made up of 16 amino acids. V lost 4 bases and J lost 3; bases outside the gene matches: 8. The germline gives CDR1 MGHRA, CDR2 YSYEKL. The CDR3 DNA reads as TGCGCCAGCAGCCGCCTTGGACAGGGGGCTATCTACGAGCAGTACTTC. Translated, it gives CASSRLGQGAIYEQYF.

The chain combines TRBV25-1 with TRBJ1-1, with 8 bases lining up with TRBD1. Germline V gene lookup returns CDR1 MGHDK and CDR2 SYGVNS. The length of the CDR3 is 13 residues. With V trimmed by 5 bases and J by 6 bases, 5 bases remained unmatched. In DNA form, the CDR3 reads TGTGCCAGCAGTTGGCAGGGGGCCCCTGAAGCTTTCTTT. Its protein is CASSWQGAPEAFF.

The chain carries TRBV11-3 and TRBJ2-7; 7 nucleotides match TRBD1. This CDR3 is built from 14 residues. V lost 6 bases to trimming and J lost 0 bases; unmatched junction nucleotides: 5. Germline CDR1 reads SGHNT; CDR2 reads YENEEA. CDR3 residues: CASRSDRSSYEQYF. CDR3 sequence (DNA): TGTGCCAGCAGATCGGACAGGTCCTCCTACGAGCAGTACTTC.

This chain uses TRBV27 with TRBJ1-4, with a weak D call TRBD1 (6 bases). Deletions cut 1 base from V and 4 bases from J, with 10 bases between. Per germline, CDR1 MNHEY and CDR2 SMNVEV (reference sequence). This CDR3 has 15 amino acids. CDR3 nucleotides: TGTGCCAGCAGTTTATATTGGACAGATAATGAAAAACTGTTTTTT. Its translation is CASSLYWTDNEKLFF.

This chain connects TRBV7-2 to TRBJ1-5; a weak D match, TRBD1 (6 bases). CDR1 SGHTA and CDR2 FQGNSA come from the germline V gene. V was clipped by 5 bases and J by 3 bases, with 14 bases between them. CDR3 length equals 15 residues. CDR3 sequence reads: CASSAMRGDNQPQHF. The DNA for the CDR3 is TGTGCCAGCAGCGCAATGAGGGGGGACAATCAGCCCCAGCATTTT.

The chain is built from TRBV19 and TRBJ2-7; D ambiguous. This CDR3 comprises 12 residues. Trimming took 6 bases from V and 4 from J, leaving 10 bases between them. CDR1 is LNHDA, CDR2 SQIVND, per germline (reference sequence). CDR3 coding DNA: TGTGCCAGTAGAGGACCCCCTTACGAGCAGTACTTC. This translates into CASRGPPYEQYF. Supplemented by reference TRBV19 and TRBJ2-7, the full variable domain reads DGGITQSPKYLFRKEGQNVTLSCEQNLNHDAMYWYRQDPGQGLRLIYYSQIVNDFQKGDIAEGYSVSREKKESFPLTVTSAQKNPTAFYLCASRGPPYEQYFGPGTRLTVT.

The chain links TRBV7-3 to TRBJ2-5; the D gene could be TRBD1 or TRBD2 (5 bases each). The CDR3 runs 15 residues. The V gene's germline CDR1 is SGHTA and CDR2 FQGTGA. The V gene lost 1 base and the J gene lost 4 bases, with 13 bases spanning the gap. For the CDR3, the DNA is TGTGCCAGCAGCTTAAATGGGGGAGTGTCAGAGACCCAGTACTTC. Its translation is CASSLNGGVSETQYF.